These 5 T cell receptor beta chains share one sample of origin, sequenced in a study of CD8+CD57+ T cells in acquired aplastic anemia. Genomic DNA, the template, was used for profiling of the TCR beta VDJ and CDR3. TCRdb re-derived calls from the reads in MiXCR, one entry per CDR3 protein. The table records roughly 190,000 distinct CDR3 sequences, just under 50% of them present only once. For sequencing, patients were chosen who had shown expansion of CD8+CD57+ cells by flow cytometry. The specimen was sorted CD4+, CD8+, or CD8+CD57+ T cells (not recorded which) from PBMCs. These receptors all come from a human donor with aplastic anemia.

There are many counts of this clonotype. The CDR3 sequence: CSARDRWVRETQYF. The DNA for the CDR3 is TGCAGTGCTAGAGATCGGTGGGTTCGAGAGACCCAGTACTTC. This chain connects TRBV20-1 to TRBJ2-5; D remains unclear. The CDR3 spans 14 residues. The V gene's germline CDR1 is DFQATT and CDR2 SNEGSKA (reference sequence). Trimming shortened V by 0 bases and J by 4 bases, and 12 bases separated the two germline ends.

This chain uses TRBV7-8 with TRBJ1-3, with D maybe TRBD1 (6 bases). Germline V gene lookup returns CDR1 SGHVS and CDR2 FQNEAQ. This CDR3 contains 16 residues. Trimming cost V 0 bases and J 0 bases, with 9 bases left between them. The CDR3 loop reads CASSLAWGASGNTIYF. The DNA of the CDR3 is TGTGCCAGCAGCTTAGCATGGGGGGCCTCTGGAAACACCATATATTTT.

This clonotype was counted at least ten times. This chain uses TRBV2 with TRBJ2-2, with 8 bases matching TRBD1. The CDR3 contains 15 residues. Germline CDR1 and CDR2: SNHLY and FYNNEI. Germline trimming cut 6 bases from V and 0 bases from J; bases unmatched to any gene: 3. CDR3 sequence reads: CASRPTGANTGELFF. The CDR3 DNA reads TGTGCCAGCAGGCCGACAGGGGCGAACACCGGGGAGCTGTTTTTT.

The chain combines TRBV19 with TRBJ2-3; D is uncertain. CDR1 and CDR2 from the germline V gene are LNHDA and SQIVND (reference sequence). V shed 7 bases and J shed 4 bases, with 15 bases lying between them. This CDR3 contains 14 residues. The CDR3: CASTHTLGADTQYF. CDR3 in DNA: TGTGCCAGTACCCACACCCTGGGTGCAGATACGCAGTATTTT.

This clonotype came up many times. The chain links TRBV9 to TRBJ1-6, with D unclear. From germline, CDR1 is SGDLS and CDR2 YYNGEE. With 0 bases removed from V and 7 bases from J, the gap between germline ends came to 8 bases. The CDR3 has 14 amino acids. CDR3 sequence reads: CASSVEGGNSPLHF. The CDR3 nucleotides are TGTGCCAGCAGCGTAGAGGGCGGGAATTCACCCCTCCACTTT.